The 19 T cell receptor beta chains in this list originate from one sample, sequenced in a study of technical replicates of blood from four donors. Using immunoSEQ multiplex PCR, the repertoire was profiled, and TCRdb retains in-frame clones only, with some absent. The table has around 100,000 clones, 95% to 96% seen once. Sample: T cells isolated from PBMCs. The source is a human donor in good health.

The chain has TRBV6-5 and TRBJ2-7, with 8 bases fitting TRBD2. V lost 6 bases, J lost 2 bases, and 6 bases stayed unmatched. The CDR3 runs 14 residues. CDR1 is MNHEY, CDR2 SVGAGI, per germline. DNA of the CDR3: TGTGCCAGCAGCGATCGCGGGGGGACCTACGAGCAGTACTTC. Protein product: CASSDRGGTYEQYF.

The chain joins TRBV28 to TRBJ2-7; TRBD2 matches at 8 bases. This CDR3 region has 13 residues. The V segment lost 6 bases and the J segment 4 bases; nucleotides outside the gene matches: 5. Germline V gene data show CDR1 as MDHEN and CDR2 as SYDVKM. The CDR3 is CASSLGGRYEQYF. CDR3 coding DNA: TGTGCCAGCAGCCTAGGCGGGAGGTACGAGCAGTACTTC.

The table lists this clone with a count of one. The chain uses TRBV28 and TRBJ2-1; 10 nucleotides match TRBD2. V shed 7 bases, J shed 4 bases, and the junction held 10 bases outside the gene matches. The germline gives CDR1 MDHEN, CDR2 SYDVKM. This CDR3 contains 16 residues. The DNA for the CDR3 is TGTGCCAGCAACTACCACCCGGGACTAGCGTACAATGAGCAGTTCTTC. Its translation: CASNYHPGLAYNEQFF.

The J gene is TRBJ2-7, the V gene TRBV10-3; 11 bases match TRBD1. J was trimmed by 5 bases and V by 11 bases; bases with no gene match: 11. The CDR3 length is 14 residues. The germline V gene has CDR1 ENHRY and CDR2 SYGVKD. CDR3 coding DNA: TGTGCCGCTGCGACCGGGACAGGGGGGGACGAGCAGTACTTC. Its translation is CAAATGTGGDEQYF.

This clone appeared once. The chain joins TRBV27 to TRBJ2-7; D gene uncertain. Germline-derived CDR1 and CDR2 are MNHEY and SMNVEV (reference sequence). CDR3 length: 14 residues. Trimming removed 3 bases from V and 1 base from J, with 10 bases in between. The CDR3 DNA is TGTGCCAGCAGTTTTATGGCCTCTTCCTACGAGCAGTACTTC. Translated: CASSFMASSYEQYF.

The chain carries TRBV4-1 and TRBJ2-5; D might be TRBD1 (6 bases). V was cut by 1 base and J by 2 bases, with 8 bases left in between. The CDR3 contains 14 residues. Germline V gene data show CDR1 as MGHRA and CDR2 as YSYEKL. CDR3 DNA sequence: TGCGCCAGCAGCCAAGTGGACAGACAAGAGACCCAGTACTTC. It codes for CASSQVDRQETQYF.

The chain carries TRBV19 and TRBJ1-4; TRBD1 might be the D (6 bases). The germline CDR1 and CDR2 sequences are LNHDA and SQIVND (reference sequence). V was shortened by 5 bases and J by 8 bases, with 15 bases between the two germline ends. The CDR3 has 14 amino acids. The CDR3 nucleotides read TGTGCCAGTAGTCAGAGGACAGTGAACGAAAAACTGTTTTTT. Its protein product is CASSQRTVNEKLFF.

The chain joins TRBV6-9 to TRBJ1-2; D uncertain. The germline V gene has CDR1 MNHGY and CDR2 SVAAGI. The CDR3 consists of 10 residues. V lost 5 bases and J lost 11, with 9 bases in between. The CDR3 loop is CASSLRGYTF. CDR3 DNA: TGTGCCAGCAGTCTCAGAGGATACACCTTC.

This chain uses TRBV7-8 with TRBJ2-1; 7 bases agree with TRBD2. Germline V gene lookup returns CDR1 SGHVS and CDR2 FQNEAQ. The length of the CDR3 is 17 residues. The V gene end was trimmed by 1 base and the J gene end by 7 bases; junction bases not matched to a gene: 13. In DNA form, the CDR3 reads TGTGCCAGCAGCTTAGGAGGGAGGGACTACGTTAGGAATGAGCAGTTCTTC. Encoded protein: CASSLGGRDYVRNEQFF.

The CDR3 DNA sequence: TGTGCCAGCAGCCGTCCGGGGTACAATGAGCAGTTCTTC. Translated: CASSRPGYNEQFF. The chain couples TRBV6-1 to TRBJ2-1; perhaps TRBD2 as D (5 bases). The CDR3 has 13 amino acids. Trimming left V 6 bases short and J 4 bases short, with 10 bases between. Germline values: CDR1 MNHNS, CDR2 SASEGT.

V gene TRBV6-5 combines with J gene TRBJ2-7; the D gene is possibly TRBD1 (5 bases). CDR1 and CDR2 from the germline V gene are MNHEY and SVGAGI. Trimming removed 0 bases from V and 5 bases from J, with 11 bases in between. The CDR3 has 14 residues. This chain's CDR3 is CASSYSKRGNEQYF. As DNA, the CDR3 is TGTGCCAGCAGTTACTCGAAAAGGGGCAACGAGCAGTACTTC.

The chain uses TRBV27 and TRBJ2-7; unclear D gene. The CDR3 sequence is 13 residues long. Trimming shortened V by 5 bases and J by 1 base, and 9 bases separated the two germline ends. In germline, CDR1 is MNHEY, CDR2 SMNVEV (reference sequence). The CDR3 region has the DNA TGTGCCAGCAGTAGACTGTCTTCCTACGAGCAGTACTTC. It yields the protein CASSRLSSYEQYF.

This chain joins TRBV28 and TRBJ2-7, with TRBD1 matching over 7 bases. CDR1 MDHEN and CDR2 SYDVKM come from the germline V gene. The CDR3 totals 14 residues. J was trimmed by 5 bases and V by 3 bases; bases with no gene match: 7. CDR3 loop: CASSFPETGDEQYF. In nucleotides, the CDR3 is TGTGCCAGCAGTTTTCCCGAAACAGGGGACGAGCAGTACTTC.

The chain combines TRBV19 with TRBJ1-3, with no clear D. The germline CDR1 and CDR2 sequences are LNHDA and SQIVND (reference sequence). V was pared by 4 bases and J by 1 base, with 11 bases between. The CDR3 consists of 15 residues. The CDR3 loop is CASSKRSGSGNTIYF. The CDR3 DNA reads as TGTGCCAGTAGTAAGCGGTCGGGTTCTGGAAACACCATATATTTT.

The chain carries TRBV4-1 and TRBJ1-2; D call uncertain. The V end lost 4 bases, the J end lost 4 bases, and 16 bases lay between the germline ends. From germline, CDR1 is MGHRA and CDR2 YSYEKL. The CDR3 covers 15 residues. The DNA of the CDR3 is TGCGCCAGCAGCCTAGAAGGGAGGACTAGCTATGGCTACACCTTC. Translating it yields CASSLEGRTSYGYTF.

The chain has TRBV30 and TRBJ2-7, with D perhaps matching TRBD2 (6 bases). This CDR3 spans 13 amino acids. Trimming removed 2 bases at V and 3 bases at J, with 11 bases between. Germline CDR1 reads GTSNPN; CDR2 reads SVGIG (reference sequence). CDR3 protein: CAWSSRENYEQYF. In DNA form, the CDR3 reads TGTGCCTGGAGTAGCCGGGAGAACTACGAGCAGTACTTC.

This clone appeared once. The V call is TRBV6-6, the J call TRBJ2-6; no clear D. This CDR3 spans 12 amino acids. Per germline, CDR1 MNHNY and CDR2 SVGAGI (reference sequence). Trimming removed 2 bases from V and 7 bases from J, with 3 bases in between. The CDR3 DNA is TGTGCCAGCAGTTACGGCGCCAACGTCCTGACTTTC. The encoded protein is CASSYGANVLTF.

The V and J genes are TRBV25-1 and TRBJ1-1; D gene ambiguous. Germline V gene lookup returns CDR1 MGHDK and CDR2 SYGVNS. The CDR3 is 14 amino acids. Trimming took off 4 bases at V and 1 base at J, with 10 bases between the two ends. The chain's CDR3 is CASSGFGKNTEAFF. In DNA form, the CDR3 reads TGTGCCAGCAGTGGCTTCGGGAAGAACACTGAAGCTTTCTTT.

This chain joins TRBV11-3 and TRBJ2-7; TRBD2 matches at 12 bases. V trimming: 5 bases; J trimming: 6 bases; junction bases outside the gene matches: 5. The length of the CDR3 is 14 residues. The germline V gene has CDR1 SGHNT and CDR2 YENEEA. The CDR3: CASSLAGGIGEQYF. The CDR3 nucleotides read TGTGCCAGCAGCCTAGCGGGAGGGATTGGCGAGCAGTACTTC.